This T cell receptor (beta chain) is drawn from a study of a mutant IDH1 vaccine in newly diagnosed glioma. Study-wide results and caveats: Changes to the top peripheral T cell clonotypes appeared unrelated to pseudoprogression.

The table came from immunoSEQ multiplex PCR; TCRdb's copy has only in-frame clones and leaves some out. The table lists 40,000 to 50,000 clones, about four fifths of them singletons, with 6.3% in the top ten. With 4 bases removed from V and 9 bases from J, the gap between germline ends came to 13 bases. The germline V gene encodes CDR1 MGHRA and CDR2 YSYEKL. The length of the CDR3 is 13 residues. The time point denotes: week 23, last vaccination. Every vaccination contained 300 ug of the mutant IDH1 20-mer peptide and was paired with topical imiquimod. A remark on this clone: Its target is not known.

This TCR was recovered from a woman aged 35 to 49 with glioma. Some clones in this sample may be carry-over from other donors' samples. Sequences were derived from PBMCs, sampled from a glioma patient whose treatment included an IDH1 peptide vaccine. V gene TRBV4-1 combines with J gene TRBJ2-1, with D uncertain. The CDR3 bases are TGCGCCAGCAGCCTCCGCCTCGGCTCTGAGCAGTTCTTC. The encoded protein is CASSLRLGSEQFF.